The rows below give T cell receptor beta chains drawn from one sample of a study of shared clonotypes between healthy human individuals. TCRdb keeps only in-frame clones here, not all; method: immunoSEQ multiplex PCR. The table records some 2,100,000 clones, more than 90% of them present only once. The sequencing input was naive CD4+ T cells sorted from blood. The receptors originated from a man aged 18 to 29 in good health. The CDR3 runs from the conserved cysteine through the conserved F or W. A D gene is named only where the DNA matches it firmly. Clone size is stated in some rows and not others, as once, few, many or a class when expanded.

v_call	clone_size	j_call	d_call	cdr3_nt	cdr3_aa
TRBV6-1	NA	TRBJ2-7	NA	TGTGCCAGCAGTGAAGCGGGCAGGTCCTACGAGCAGTACTTC	CASSEAGRSYEQYF
TRBV7-2	NA	TRBJ2-1	NA	TGTGCCAGCAGCGTTTCCGGGGGTCTGGGGAATGAGCAGTTCTTC	CASSVSGGLGNEQFF
TRBV6-1	NA	TRBJ1-6	NA	TGTGCCACCCCGTCGGGGGGTAACTCACCCCTCCACTTT	CATPSGGNSPLHF
TRBV10-3	NA	TRBJ2-1	NA	TGTGCCATCAGTGAGGGTCCGACGGGGAATGAGCAGTTCTTC	CAISEGPTGNEQFF
TRBV28	NA	TRBJ1-3	NA	TGTGCCAGCATAAGCTCTGGAAACACCATATATTTT	CASISSGNTIYF
TRBV28	NA	TRBJ1-5	NA	TGTGCCAGCACCCCAGCCCGACAGGGCAATCAGCCCCAGCATTTT	CASTPARQGNQPQHF
TRBV5-1	NA	TRBJ2-1	NA	TGCGCCAGCAGTTCCAACAATGAGCAGTTCTTC	CASSSNNEQFF
TRBV5-1	NA	TRBJ2-5	NA	TGCGCCAGCAGCTCGACGACCCGGGACGGGGAGACCCAGTACTTC	CASSSTTRDGETQYF
TRBV4-1	NA	TRBJ1-6	TRBD1	TGCGCCAGCAGCCAAGAATCGAGGGGGCACAGTTCACCCCTCCACTTT	CASSQESRGHSSPLHF
TRBV5-4	NA	TRBJ2-7	TRBD1	TGTGCCAGCAGCTCGCCGACAGGGGGGTACGAGCAGTACTTC	CASSSPTGGYEQYF
TRBV9	NA	TRBJ2-5	TRBD2	TGTGCCAGCAGTCCTGGTCCGGGACTAGCGGGAGCTGGTCAAGAGACCCAGTACTTC	CASSPGPGLAGAGQETQYF
TRBV9	NA	TRBJ1-3	TRBD1	TGTGCCAGCAGCGCAGGACAGGGGGCTTCAAGCTCTGGAAACACCATATATTTT	CASSAGQGASSSGNTIYF
TRBV19	NA	TRBJ1-1	TRBD1	TGTGCCAGTAGTGAAAACAGGGGGCTGGGGAAAACTGAAGCTTTCTTT	CASSENRGLGKTEAFF
TRBV10-3	NA	TRBJ1-4	NA	TGTGCCATCAGTGAGGGAAAGATTAATGAAAAACTGTTTTTT	CAISEGKINEKLFF
TRBV5-4	once	TRBJ2-2	TRBD1	TGTGCCAGCAGCTTGGTCGGGACAGGGAGGAACACCGGGGAGCTGTTTTTT	CASSLVGTGRNTGELFF